This T cell receptor (beta chain) was observed in a study of PD-1 blockade in classical Hodgkin lymphoma. General study points: Similar baseline diversity was found in complete responders and newly diagnosed patients. CD4+ TCR diversity, unlike CD8+, climbed significantly by C4D1. In newly diagnosed patients, baseline TCR diversity was reportedly below that of healthy donors.

The CDR3 length is 15 residues. The V gene's germline CDR1 is MGHRA and CDR2 YSYEKL. Trimming cost V 0 bases and J 0 bases, with 8 bases left between them. Some clones are missing from TCRdb's copy, which holds only in-frame ones; the method was immunoSEQ multiplex PCR. The data show over 70,000 clones, approximately 91% seen once. Each patient experienced a relapse that followed autologous stem cell transplantation, and brentuximab vedotin exposure varied. The sample holds a few counts of this clone. Its cognate antigen is unknown. The source is a human donor with classical Hodgkin lymphoma. Source: peripheral blood mononuclear cells (PBMCs), taken at baseline. The J gene is TRBJ1-2, the V gene TRBV4-1; TRBD1 might be the D (5 bases). Written as DNA, the CDR3 is TGCGCCAGCAGCCAAGAGTACAGGACTAACTATGGCTACACCTTC. Its protein product is CASSQEYRTNYGYTF.